This entry describes one T cell receptor (beta chain). As yet, its antigen is unknown. CD4+ T cells specific for antigen were expanded with viral peptide pools by the ViraFEST assay before sequencing. Scientists isolated CD4+ T cells after an approximately 9-day culture period ended. Nucleocapsid antibodies stayed negative before and after vaccination, showing no earlier SARS-CoV-2 infection. This sample is drawn from a study of vaccination effects on CD4 cells after COVID-19. Generated by immunoSEQ multiplex PCR, the TCRdb table keeps only in-frame clones and is missing some. The data show 23,000 or so clones, less than 80% seen once. V shed 0 bases, J shed 2 bases, and the junction held 3 bases outside the gene matches. The V gene's germline CDR1 is KGHSH and CDR2 LQKENI. This CDR3 spans 17 amino acids.

This sample comprised CD4+ T cells from PBMCs cultured with SARS-CoV-2 spike peptides, obtained before COVID-19 vaccination. The TCR sequence derives from a human donor who received a COVID-19 vaccine. The chain links TRBV18 to TRBJ2-3; 12 bases are shared with TRBD2. The CDR3 loop reads CASSPPRTSGVTDTQYF. The CDR3 nucleotides are TGTGCCAGCTCACCACCGAGGACTAGCGGGGTCACAGATACGCAGTATTTT. Variable domain in full (rest from reference TRBV18 and TRBJ2-3): NAGVMQNPRHLVRRRGQEARLRCSPMKGHSHVYWYRQLPEEGLKFMVYLQKENIIDESGMPKERFSAEFPKEGPSILRIQQVVRGDSAAYFCASSPPRTSGVTDTQYFGPGTRLTVL.